This entry is about one T cell receptor (beta chain). What it recognizes is unknown. This same CDR3 is encoded by further DNA sequences in the sample. Described treatment: over 15 received Ad26.COV2.S at low or high dose, single or two shots; 5 received placebo; per-sample allocation not given. Vaccine and placebo recipients were sampled on day 63 after the first injection. V was clipped by 2 bases and J by 6 bases; unmatched bases: 2. From germline, CDR1 is SGHTA and CDR2 FQGTGA. This CDR3 is built from 14 residues. Profiled with immunoSEQ multiplex PCR; TCRdb holds only in-frame clones, not every one. In the table there are 350,000 to 450,000 clones, roughly 90% of which are singletons. The data were taken from a study of Ad26.COV2.S vaccination and SARS-CoV-2 variants. The wider study: Ad26.COV2.S shots went into the muscle once or twice, 56 days apart. The study, taken as a whole, reports: Breadth measured for non-spike TCRs was similar across vaccine and placebo recipients. The TCR breadth and depth analyses may have understated or missed part of the total T cell responses. Vaccinees showed greater spike-specific TCR breadth than placebo recipients.

This receptor was obtained from a person between 18 and 59 years old who received the Ad26.COV2.S COVID-19 vaccine or a placebo. The chain employs TRBV7-3 and TRBJ2-1; 9 nucleotides agree with TRBD2. This material consisted of peripheral blood, taken in a trial of Ad26.COV2.S vaccine versus placebo. The CDR3 spells CASSLAGGGNEQFF. DNA of the CDR3: TGTGCCAGCAGCTTAGCGGGAGGGGGCAATGAGCAGTTCTTC.